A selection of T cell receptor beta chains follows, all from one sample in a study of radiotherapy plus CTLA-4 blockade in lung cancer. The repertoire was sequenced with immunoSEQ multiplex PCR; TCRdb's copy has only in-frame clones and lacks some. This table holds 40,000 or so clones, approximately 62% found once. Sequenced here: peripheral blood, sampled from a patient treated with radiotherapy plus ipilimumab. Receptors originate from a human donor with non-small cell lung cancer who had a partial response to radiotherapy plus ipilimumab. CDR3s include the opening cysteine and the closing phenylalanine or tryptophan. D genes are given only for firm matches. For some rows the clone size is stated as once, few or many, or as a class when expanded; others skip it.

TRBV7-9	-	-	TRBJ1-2	CASSRRVANYGYTF	TGTGCCAGCAGCCGGAGGGTAGCTAACTATGGCTACACCTTC
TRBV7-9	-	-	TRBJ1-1	CASNPAGDAEAFF	TGTGCCAGCAACCCCGCGGGGGATGCTGAAGCTTTCTTT
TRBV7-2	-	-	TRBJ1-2	CASSATQTSPGYTF	TGTGCCAGCAGTGCAACCCAGACAAGCCCCGGCTACACCTTC
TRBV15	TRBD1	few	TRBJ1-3	CATSRDVQGVVRSGNTIYF	TGTGCCACCAGCAGAGATGTACAGGGGGTCGTTCGCTCTGGAAACACCATATATTTT
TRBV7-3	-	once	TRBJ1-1	CASSTQRRAEAFF	TGTGCCAGCAGCACCCAACGGAGGGCTGAAGCTTTCTTT
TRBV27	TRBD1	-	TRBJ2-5	CASSYRDRDQETQYF	TGTGCCAGCAGTTACAGGGACAGGGACCAAGAGACCCAGTACTTC
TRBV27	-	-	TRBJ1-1	CASSLREKNTEAFF	TGTGCCAGCAGTTTACGGGAGAAGAACACTGAAGCTTTCTTT
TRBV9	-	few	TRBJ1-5	CASSPGQGRPQHF	TGTGCCAGCAGCCCCGGACAAGGGCGGCCCCAGCATTTT
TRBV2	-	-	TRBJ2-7	CASRGTESDEQYF	TGTGCCAGCCGGGGGACTGAGAGTGACGAGCAGTACTTC
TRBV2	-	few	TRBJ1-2	CASGRGGNYGYTF	TGTGCCAGCGGGCGGGGGGGGAACTATGGCTACACCTTC
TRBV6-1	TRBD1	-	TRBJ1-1	CASTEGTANTEAFF	TGTGCCAGCACCGAGGGGACAGCGAACACTGAAGCTTTCTTT
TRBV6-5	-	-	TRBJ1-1	CASSSGHLNTEAFF	TGTGCCAGCAGCTCGGGACACCTGAACACTGAAGCTTTCTTT
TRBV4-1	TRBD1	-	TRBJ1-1	CASSQGQGVEAFF	TGCGCCAGCAGCCAAGGACAGGGAGTTGAAGCTTTCTTT
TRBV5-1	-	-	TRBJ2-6	CASSPNSEANVLTF	TGCGCCAGCAGCCCAAACTCTGAGGCCAACGTCCTGACTTTC
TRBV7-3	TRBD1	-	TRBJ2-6	CASGPRTGSSGANVLTF	TGTGCCAGCGGCCCCCGGACAGGGAGCTCTGGGGCCAACGTCCTGACTTTC
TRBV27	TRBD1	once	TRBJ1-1	CASRPTGRNTEAFF	TGTGCCAGCAGGCCGACAGGGAGGAACACTGAAGCTTTCTTT
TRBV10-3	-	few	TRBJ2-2	CATSGTGGGATGELFF	TGTGCGACATCGGGGACAGGCGGGGGGGCCACCGGGGAGCTGTTTTTT
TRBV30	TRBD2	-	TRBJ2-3	CACPTGEGSTDTQYF	TGTGCCTGTCCCACCGGGGAGGGAAGCACAGATACGCAGTATTTT
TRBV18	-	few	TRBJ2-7	CASSDTGRSTYEQYF	TGTGCCAGCTCAGATACAGGGAGATCCACCTACGAGCAGTACTTC
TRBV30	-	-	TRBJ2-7	CAWGGALGNGQYF	TGTGCCTGGGGAGGGGCTCTTGGGAACGGGCAGTACTTC
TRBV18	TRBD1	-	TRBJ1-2	CASSPGTGRPNYGYTF	TGTGCCAGCTCACCAGGGACAGGGAGACCTAACTATGGCTACACCTTC
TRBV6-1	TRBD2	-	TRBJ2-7	CASRGGSSYEQYF	TGTGCCAGCAGGGGAGGGAGCAGCTACGAGCAGTACTTC
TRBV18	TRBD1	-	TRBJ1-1	CASSRRDRNTEAFF	TGTGCCAGCTCACGGAGGGACAGGAACACTGAAGCTTTCTTT
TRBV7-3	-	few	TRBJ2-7	CASSFSLGAKTYEQYF	TGTGCCAGCAGCTTTTCATTGGGGGCAAAGACCTACGAGCAGTACTTC
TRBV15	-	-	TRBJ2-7	CATSRQNYEQYF	TGTGCCACCAGCAGACAAAACTACGAGCAGTACTTC
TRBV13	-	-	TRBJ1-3	CASSLDSVGNTIYF	TGTGCCAGCAGCTTAGACTCGGTCGGAAACACCATATATTTT
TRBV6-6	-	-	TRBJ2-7	CASLTGAGYEQYF	TGTGCCAGCCTAACAGGGGCGGGATACGAGCAGTACTTC
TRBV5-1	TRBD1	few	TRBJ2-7	CASSPPDRGLAGQYF	TGCGCCAGCAGCCCTCCCGACAGGGGGCTTGCTGGGCAGTACTTC
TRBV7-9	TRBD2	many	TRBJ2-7	CASSFTGGASYEQYF	TGTGCCAGCAGCTTTACGGGAGGCGCCTCCTACGAGCAGTACTTC
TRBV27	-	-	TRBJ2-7	CASSLAAASYEQYF	TGTGCCAGCAGTTTGGCGGCAGCCTCCTACGAGCAGTACTTC
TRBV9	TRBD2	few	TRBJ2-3	CASSVATSGTSDTQYF	TGTGCCAGCAGCGTAGCAACTAGCGGGACGTCAGATACGCAGTATTTT
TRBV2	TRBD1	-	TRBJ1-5	CASRDRIYSNQPQHF	TGTGCCAGCAGGGACAGGATTTATAGCAATCAGCCCCAGCATTTT
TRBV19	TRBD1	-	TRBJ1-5	CASSRDSGFGAQHF	TGTGCCAGTAGCCGGGACAGCGGGTTTGGTGCCCAGCATTTT
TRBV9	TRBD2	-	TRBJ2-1	CASSVGPGGTSNEQFF	TGTGCCAGCAGCGTAGGGCCGGGAGGGACTTCCAATGAGCAGTTCTTC
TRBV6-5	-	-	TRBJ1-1	CASSYSIQGEAFF	TGTGCCAGCAGTTACTCGATACAGGGTGAAGCTTTCTTT
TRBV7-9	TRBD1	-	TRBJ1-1	CASSLTGQLNTEAFF	TGTGCCAGCAGCTTAACGGGACAGCTGAACACTGAAGCTTTCTTT
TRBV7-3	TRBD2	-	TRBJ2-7	CASSLEGGPSREQYF	TGTGCCAGCAGCTTAGAGGGAGGGCCCTCTCGGGAGCAGTACTTC
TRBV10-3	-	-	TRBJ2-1	CAITSAASSYNEQFF	TGTGCCATCACCTCAGCGGCAAGCTCCTACAATGAGCAGTTCTTC
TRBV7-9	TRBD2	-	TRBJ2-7	CASIPDVAGAYEQYF	TGTGCCAGCATCCCGGACGTAGCGGGAGCCTACGAGCAGTACTTC
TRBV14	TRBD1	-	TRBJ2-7	CASSQGTTGPYEQYF	TGTGCCAGCAGCCAAGGAACGACAGGGCCCTACGAGCAGTACTTC
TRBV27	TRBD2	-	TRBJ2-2	CASRLAGNTGELFF	TGTGCCAGCAGGCTAGCGGGTAACACCGGGGAGCTGTTTTTT
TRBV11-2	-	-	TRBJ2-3	CASSSYTRPRDTQYF	TGTGCCAGCAGCTCTTACACGAGACCGAGGGATACGCAGTATTTT
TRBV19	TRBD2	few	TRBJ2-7	CASSIGVAGNEQYF	TGTGCCAGTAGTATAGGGGTAGCGGGTAACGAGCAGTACTTC